This T cell receptor beta chain was obtained from a study of blood T cell repertoires in COVID-19. CDR1 MGHDK and CDR2 SYGVNS come from the germline V gene. With 7 bases removed from V and 11 bases from J, the gap between germline ends came to 14 bases. The CDR3 runs 11 residues. Individuals drawn from some 25 US areas were about 18 to 95 years old. Cohort allocation depended upon clinical history that participants reported. Sequencing was performed with immunoSEQ multiplex PCR; in TCRdb, only in-frame clones are kept and a portion is missing. The sample has about 220,000 clones; 70% to 85% are singletons.

The source of this sequence is a woman aged 55 to 70 who had recovered from COVID-19. The chain recombines TRBV25-1 with TRBJ1-1; D is possibly TRBD1 (6 bases). What was sequenced was PBMCs or T cells enriched from blood (not recorded which). CDR3 coding DNA: TGTGCCAGCACCGCAGGGGTTTGGGCTTTCTTT. Translation: CASTAGVWAFF.